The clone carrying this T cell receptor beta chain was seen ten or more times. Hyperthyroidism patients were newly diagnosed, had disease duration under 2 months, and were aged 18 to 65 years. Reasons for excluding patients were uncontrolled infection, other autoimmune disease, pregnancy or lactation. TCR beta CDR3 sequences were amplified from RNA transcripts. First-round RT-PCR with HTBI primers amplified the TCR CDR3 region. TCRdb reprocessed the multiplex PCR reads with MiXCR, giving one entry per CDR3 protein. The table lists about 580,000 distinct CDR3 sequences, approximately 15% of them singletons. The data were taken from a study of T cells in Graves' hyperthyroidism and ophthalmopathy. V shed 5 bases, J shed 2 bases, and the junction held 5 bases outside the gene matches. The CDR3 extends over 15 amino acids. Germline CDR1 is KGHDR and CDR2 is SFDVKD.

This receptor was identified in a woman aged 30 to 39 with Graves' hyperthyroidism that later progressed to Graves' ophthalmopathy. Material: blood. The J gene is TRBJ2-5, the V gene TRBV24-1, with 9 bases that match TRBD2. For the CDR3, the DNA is TGTGCCACCAGTGGTTTTAGCGGGAGTCAAGAGACCCAGTACTTC. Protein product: CATSGFSGSQETQYF.